This TCR beta chain derives from a study of Graves' ophthalmopathy and Graves' hyperthyroidism. The TCR beta CDR3 regions underwent amplification from RNA transcripts. The authors performed first-round RT-PCR with HTBI primers and then a second-round multiplex PCR. TCRdb called the multiplex PCR reads again in MiXCR, with one record for every CDR3 protein. The table records over a million distinct CDR3 sequences, about 36% of them present only once. Enrolled hyperthyroidism patients had a new diagnosis, a duration under 2 months, and an age of 18 to 65. As diagnostic evidence, clinical symptoms, serum thyroxine, TRAb, thyroid ultrasound and orbital computed tomography were relied upon. Study-wide results and limits: Blood repertoires reportedly contained most expanded thyroid clonotypes above 0.001 frequency.

The V and J ends lost 5 bases and 6 bases, in that order; junction bases with no gene match: 8. This CDR3 is built from 14 residues. Germline V CDR1 and CDR2: SGHAT, FQNNGV. Only one count was recorded for this clonotype. Its matching antigen is unknown. V is TRBV11-2 and J is TRBJ2-7; 9 positions match TRBD1. This receptor was identified in an adult man with Graves' hyperthyroidism. The material sequenced was peripheral blood or thyroid tissue (not recorded which). The CDR3 sequence: CASSPGQGQSEQYF. The CDR3 region has the DNA TGTGCCAGCAGCCCGGGACAGGGCCAATCCGAGCAGTACTTC.